These T cell receptor beta chains were read from a single sample in a study of T cells after posttransplantation cyclophosphamide. Sequenced by immunoSEQ multiplex PCR; TCRdb stores in-frame clones only, minus some. Singletons are absent from the sample, which has about 6,700 clones. The material sequenced was PBMCs, taken after an allogeneic stem cell transplant with post-transplant cyclophosphamide. The receptors derive from a male patient aged 30 to 39 who received an allogeneic stem cell transplant from an unrelated donor, was CMV-positive, and had acute and chronic GVHD. Some T cells could come from the graft donor. The CDR3 runs from the conserved cysteine through the conserved F or W. The D gene is left open where the match is weak. Sizes are listed as once, few, many, or a class for an expanded clone.

j_call	d_call	clone_size	v_call	cdr3_nt	cdr3_aa
TRBJ1-2	.	many	TRBV9	TGTGCCAGCAGCCCCCGCGGGCGGTATGGCTACACCTTC	CASSPRGRYGYTF
TRBJ2-7	TRBD1	many	TRBV4-3	TGCGCCAGCAGCCAAGGAAACCCCGGGACAGGGACTACCTACGAGCAGTACTTC	CASSQGNPGTGTTYEQYF
TRBJ2-7	TRBD2	many	TRBV28	TGTGCCAGCAGTAGAAGCGGGGCATCCTACGAGCAGTACTTC	CASSRSGASYEQYF
TRBJ1-2	.	many	TRBV5-1	TGCGCCAGCAGGACGGGCTATGGCTACACCTTC	CASRTGYGYTF
TRBJ2-2	.	many	TRBV7-9	TGTGCCAGCAGCTCGGCCCCAGGTCGGGGCACCGGGGAGCTGTTTTTT	CASSSAPGRGTGELFF
TRBJ2-3	.	many	TRBV6-1	TGTGCCAGCCTAGCCCCAAACACAGATACGCAGTATTTT	CASLAPNTDTQYF
TRBJ2-7	TRBD2	many	TRBV18	TGTGCCAGCTCACCAAAAGAAGCGGGATCCTACGAGCAGTACTTC	CASSPKEAGSYEQYF
TRBJ2-6	TRBD1	many	TRBV19	TGTGCCAGTAGCACGGGGACAGGGCAGGGGGGGGCCAACGTCCTGACTTTC	CASSTGTGQGGANVLTF
TRBJ1-4	.	medium-sized	TRBV19	TGTGCCAGTAGTATATTGGGCATCAATGAAAAACTGTTTTTT	CASSILGINEKLFF
TRBJ2-1	TRBD2	many	TRBV5-1	TGCGCCAGCAGCTTGGGACTAGCGGCCGTGTACAATGAGCAGTTCTTC	CASSLGLAAVYNEQFF
TRBJ1-5	.	many	TRBV21-1	TGTGCCAGCGCCGAAAAGGAGTTACAGCGGTATCAGCCCCAGCATTTT	CASAEKELQRYQPQHF
TRBJ1-1	.	many	TRBV5-5	TGTGCCAGTGTCAGGTCCTACCAGAACACTGAAGCTTTCTTT	CASVRSYQNTEAFF
TRBJ1-6	TRBD1	many	TRBV11-3	TGTGCCTCCCAATCGGGGACAGGAGGTTCACCCCTCCACTTT	CASQSGTGGSPLHF
TRBJ2-7	.	many	TRBV27	TGTGCCAGCAGACAGGGTTCCTACGAGCAGTACTTC	CASRQGSYEQYF